The rows below give T cell receptor beta chains drawn from one sample of a study of blood T cells in healthy people across ages. In TCRdb, the 5' RACE reads were re-called with MiXCR into one record per CDR3 protein. This table has 600,000 to 850,000 distinct CDR3 sequences, roughly 45% appearing once. The sequenced material came from blood. The source of these receptors is a woman in her sixties or seventies in good health. CDR3s include the opening cysteine and the closing phenylalanine or tryptophan. D genes are given only for firm matches. The listing skips clone size in some rows; elsewhere it reads once, few, many or a size class.

D gene: NA; J gene: TRBJ1-5; clone size: once; V gene: TRBV6-6; CDR3 DNA: TGTGCCAGCAGTTATGACTGGGATAATCAGCCCCAGCATTTT; CDR3 protein: CASSYDWDNQPQHF
D gene: NA; J gene: TRBJ2-1; clone size: NA; V gene: TRBV15; CDR3 DNA: TGTGCCACCAGCAGAGATCGAGGCGGGGACGGGCAGTTCTTC; CDR3 protein: CATSRDRGGDGQFF
D gene: NA; J gene: TRBJ1-6; clone size: few; V gene: TRBV5-1; CDR3 DNA: TGCGCCAGCAGCTTGGACAGGGTGTCACCCCTCCACTTT; CDR3 protein: CASSLDRVSPLHF
D gene: TRBD2; J gene: TRBJ2-5; clone size: NA; V gene: TRBV7-2; CDR3 DNA: TGTGCCAGCAGCTTAGGACTAGCCCCCGGGGGGGAGACCCAGTACTTC; CDR3 protein: CASSLGLAPGGETQYF
D gene: NA; J gene: TRBJ2-7; clone size: many; V gene: TRBV5-1; CDR3 DNA: TGCGCCAGCAGCTTGGATGGCAACTCCTACGAGCAGTACTTC; CDR3 protein: CASSLDGNSYEQYF
D gene: NA; J gene: TRBJ2-1; clone size: NA; V gene: TRBV28; CDR3 DNA: TGTGCCAGCAGTTCTTTCCTCACAGGGGGGGTTTATGAGCAGTTCTTC; CDR3 protein: CASSSFLTGGVYEQFF
D gene: TRBD2; J gene: TRBJ2-3; clone size: NA; V gene: TRBV13; CDR3 DNA: TGTGCCAGCAGCTTACGCACTAGCGGGATGACAGATACGCAGTATTTT; CDR3 protein: CASSLRTSGMTDTQYF
D gene: NA; J gene: TRBJ1-2; clone size: NA; V gene: TRBV6-1; CDR3 DNA: TGTGCCAGCAGGAATGGGGAGACAGGCGTTCGCGGCTACACCTTC; CDR3 protein: CASRNGETGVRGYTF
D gene: NA; J gene: TRBJ1-1; clone size: NA; V gene: TRBV29-1; CDR3 DNA: TGCAGCGTTGAAAGGGGCAGGGATAACACTGAAGCTTTCTTT; CDR3 protein: CSVERGRDNTEAFF
D gene: NA; J gene: TRBJ2-4; clone size: NA; V gene: TRBV20-1; CDR3 DNA: TGCAGTGCCAGCCCGGGGCTCGGCAAAAACATTCAGTACTTC; CDR3 protein: CSASPGLGKNIQYF
D gene: NA; J gene: TRBJ2-3; clone size: NA; V gene: TRBV20-1; CDR3 DNA: TGCAGTGCTAGAGATGTGGGGGCCACAGATACGCAGTATTTT; CDR3 protein: CSARDVGATDTQYF
D gene: TRBD1; J gene: TRBJ1-2; clone size: NA; V gene: TRBV20-1; CDR3 DNA: TGCAGTGCCCCCCTACAGGGGTCAGGCTATGGCTACACCTTC; CDR3 protein: CSAPLQGSGYGYTF
D gene: TRBD1; J gene: TRBJ1-2; clone size: NA; V gene: TRBV7-3; CDR3 DNA: TGTGCCAGCAGCGGAGGGGCAGGGGGACATGGCTACACCTTC; CDR3 protein: CASSGGAGGHGYTF
D gene: NA; J gene: TRBJ2-7; clone size: NA; V gene: TRBV5-1; CDR3 DNA: TGCGCCGGCAGCTTGTATTTTGAGGGAGAGGGCGAGCAGTACTTC; CDR3 protein: CAGSLYFEGEGEQYF
D gene: TRBD1; J gene: TRBJ2-7; clone size: NA; V gene: TRBV12-3/TRBV12-4; CDR3 DNA: TGTGCCAGCAACATAGGGACAGGGGGCCGCTACGAGCAGTACTTC; CDR3 protein: CASNIGTGGRYEQYF
D gene: TRBD2; J gene: TRBJ2-5; clone size: few; V gene: TRBV20-1; CDR3 DNA: TGCAGTGCTAGCTCGGGAGGGATCGGAGAGACCCAGTACTTC; CDR3 protein: CSASSGGIGETQYF
D gene: TRBD1; J gene: TRBJ1-2; clone size: few; V gene: TRBV7-2; CDR3 DNA: TGTGCCAGCAGCTCAGCGAATCCCTACAGGGGTTACACCTTC; CDR3 protein: CASSSANPYRGYTF
D gene: NA; J gene: TRBJ2-7; clone size: NA; V gene: TRBV20-1; CDR3 DNA: TGCAGTGCTAGGGCCCCAGGGGACGGGGGGCTCGGCGAGCAGTACTTC; CDR3 protein: CSARAPGDGGLGEQYF
D gene: NA; J gene: TRBJ2-5; clone size: many; V gene: TRBV20-1; CDR3 DNA: TGCAGTGCGGAAAAGGTCGGAGGGGTACAAGAGACCCAGTACTTC; CDR3 protein: CSAEKVGGVQETQYF
D gene: TRBD1; J gene: TRBJ2-7; clone size: NA; V gene: TRBV5-1; CDR3 DNA: TGCGCCAGCAGCTTGGGGTCGGGACAGGGAGTCTACGAGCAGTACTTC; CDR3 protein: CASSLGSGQGVYEQYF
D gene: TRBD2; J gene: TRBJ2-1; clone size: few; V gene: TRBV7-2; CDR3 DNA: TGTGCCAGCAGCGTGACTAGCGGGGACTCCTACAATGAGCAGTTCTTC; CDR3 protein: CASSVTSGDSYNEQFF
D gene: NA; J gene: TRBJ1-3; clone size: few; V gene: TRBV10-3; CDR3 DNA: TGTGCCATCGTAGACAGCTCTGGAAACACCATATATTTT; CDR3 protein: CAIVDSSGNTIYF
D gene: TRBD1; J gene: TRBJ2-5; clone size: NA; V gene: TRBV20-1; CDR3 DNA: TGCAGTGCTGGGCAACCGGACAGGGTTGAGACCCAGTACTTC; CDR3 protein: CSAGQPDRVETQYF
D gene: NA; J gene: TRBJ2-7; clone size: NA; V gene: TRBV7-9; CDR3 DNA: TGTGTCAGCAGCCGCACCGGGACGGGTACCTACGAGCAGTACTTC; CDR3 protein: CVSSRTGTGTYEQYF
D gene: NA; J gene: TRBJ1-3; clone size: NA; V gene: TRBV30; CDR3 DNA: TGTGCCTGGAGCCTTCTTGGAAACACCATATATTTT; CDR3 protein: CAWSLLGNTIYF
D gene: TRBD2; J gene: TRBJ2-3; clone size: many; V gene: TRBV9; CDR3 DNA: TGTGCCAGCAGCCTTCGGACTAGGCCAGATACGCAGTATTTT; CDR3 protein: CASSLRTRPDTQYF
D gene: NA; J gene: TRBJ2-3; clone size: many; V gene: TRBV29-1; CDR3 DNA: TGCAGCGTTGCGTTGGGGAATACGCAGTATTTT; CDR3 protein: CSVALGNTQYF
D gene: TRBD1; J gene: TRBJ2-3; clone size: NA; V gene: TRBV20-1; CDR3 DNA: TGCAGTGCCCTCCTGGGCAGGGGGCGGCTAGATACGCAGTATTTT; CDR3 protein: CSALLGRGRLDTQYF
D gene: NA; J gene: TRBJ2-1; clone size: NA; V gene: TRBV5-1; CDR3 DNA: TGCGCCAGCAGCCCCCTCCGGAGGGTTGAAAATGAGCAGTTCTTC; CDR3 protein: CASSPLRRVENEQFF
D gene: NA; J gene: TRBJ2-1; clone size: NA; V gene: TRBV15; CDR3 DNA: TGTGCCACCAGCAGAGATCGGGGTAGAGATGAGCAGTTCTTC; CDR3 protein: CATSRDRGRDEQFF
D gene: NA; J gene: TRBJ2-1; clone size: NA; V gene: TRBV20-1; CDR3 DNA: TGCAGTGCTGGCACACGGGGGGCCACCTACAATGAGCAGTTCTTC; CDR3 protein: CSAGTRGATYNEQFF
D gene: NA; J gene: TRBJ2-1; clone size: few; V gene: TRBV14; CDR3 DNA: TGTGCCAGCAGCCACCTTCGGCGGATCTCCTACAATGAGCAGTTCTTC; CDR3 protein: CASSHLRRISYNEQFF
D gene: TRBD2; J gene: TRBJ2-1; clone size: many; V gene: TRBV29-1; CDR3 DNA: TGCAGCGTTGCGCCTAGCGGGAGAGGCAATGAGCAGTTCTTC; CDR3 protein: CSVAPSGRGNEQFF
D gene: NA; J gene: TRBJ2-5; clone size: NA; V gene: TRBV9; CDR3 DNA: TGTGCCAGCAGCCCCCGTAGCCAGTGGGAGACCCAGTACTTC; CDR3 protein: CASSPRSQWETQYF
D gene: NA; J gene: TRBJ2-5; clone size: NA; V gene: TRBV6-6; CDR3 DNA: TGTGCCAGCAGTTACGGAGGCGGAGCCAAAGTGGATGAGCAGTACTTC; CDR3 protein: CASSYGGGAKVDEQYF
D gene: NA; J gene: TRBJ1-2; clone size: NA; V gene: TRBV29-1; CDR3 DNA: TGCAGCGTGCCCATCACGAACTATGGCTACACCTTC; CDR3 protein: CSVPITNYGYTF
D gene: TRBD2; J gene: TRBJ2-7; clone size: NA; V gene: TRBV20-1; CDR3 DNA: TGCAGTGCTTCGGGGCTAGCGGGTATTTCCTACGAGCAGTACTTC; CDR3 protein: CSASGLAGISYEQYF
D gene: NA; J gene: TRBJ2-3; clone size: NA; V gene: TRBV18; CDR3 DNA: TGTGTCAGCTCCCCCCGGGGAGCCGGTGGTTCAGATACGCAGTATTTT; CDR3 protein: CVSSPRGAGGSDTQYF
D gene: NA; J gene: TRBJ2-5; clone size: few; V gene: TRBV24-1; CDR3 DNA: TGTGCCACCTCGACGGGAGTGCGGGAGACCCAGTACTTC; CDR3 protein: CATSTGVRETQYF
D gene: NA; J gene: TRBJ2-3; clone size: NA; V gene: TRBV6-2/TRBV6-3; CDR3 DNA: TGTGCCAGCTGGTCCCGGTGGGAAGCAACTAGCACAGATACGCAGTATTTT; CDR3 protein: CASWSRWEATSTDTQYF
D gene: NA; J gene: TRBJ2-6; clone size: NA; V gene: TRBV15; CDR3 DNA: TGTGCCACCAGCAGGCTAGGGATCTCTGGGGCCAACGTCCTGACTTTC; CDR3 protein: CATSRLGISGANVLTF
D gene: TRBD2; J gene: TRBJ2-7; clone size: many; V gene: TRBV6-2/TRBV6-3; CDR3 DNA: TGTGCCAGCAGTTATTCCAGCGGGAGCAACGAGCAGTACTTC; CDR3 protein: CASSYSSGSNEQYF
D gene: TRBD2; J gene: TRBJ2-5; clone size: NA; V gene: TRBV4-1; CDR3 DNA: TGCGCCAGCAGCCAAACCCGACTAGCGGGGGGGCTTCGGGAGACCCAGTACTTC; CDR3 protein: CASSQTRLAGGLRETQYF
D gene: NA; J gene: TRBJ2-1; clone size: NA; V gene: TRBV6-4; CDR3 DNA: TGTGCCAGCAGTGACACCCGACAGCACCTCTACCATGAGCAGTTCTTC; CDR3 protein: CASSDTRQHLYHEQFF
D gene: NA; J gene: TRBJ2-7; clone size: NA; V gene: TRBV20-1; CDR3 DNA: TGCAGTGCAACCTTCTACGAGCAGTACTTC; CDR3 protein: CSATFYEQYF
D gene: NA; J gene: TRBJ1-4; clone size: NA; V gene: TRBV5-4; CDR3 DNA: TGTGCCAGCAGCTTGGGGGGGGTGAGCGGTGAAAAACTGTTTTTT; CDR3 protein: CASSLGGVSGEKLFF
D gene: NA; J gene: TRBJ1-2; clone size: NA; V gene: TRBV12-3/TRBV12-4; CDR3 DNA: TGTGCCAGCAGTTTAAATGTGTTCTATGGCTACACCTTC; CDR3 protein: CASSLNVFYGYTF
D gene: NA; J gene: TRBJ1-5; clone size: once; V gene: TRBV19; CDR3 DNA: TGTGCCAGTAGTATTTGGGATAGCAATCAGCCCCAGCATTTT; CDR3 protein: CASSIWDSNQPQHF
D gene: TRBD2; J gene: TRBJ2-3; clone size: NA; V gene: TRBV5-1; CDR3 DNA: TGCGCCAGCAGCTGGGAGACTAGCGGGGGGACAGATACGCAGTATTTT; CDR3 protein: CASSWETSGGTDTQYF
D gene: TRBD2; J gene: TRBJ2-4; clone size: NA; V gene: TRBV7-2; CDR3 DNA: TGTGCCAGCAGCACTAGCGGGAGGGAGCAGTACTTC; CDR3 protein: CASSTSGREQYF
D gene: TRBD1; J gene: TRBJ1-5; clone size: NA; V gene: TRBV6-2/TRBV6-3; CDR3 DNA: TGTGCCAGCAGTTACTCGATGGACAGGGCGGATCAGCCCCAGCATTTT; CDR3 protein: CASSYSMDRADQPQHF